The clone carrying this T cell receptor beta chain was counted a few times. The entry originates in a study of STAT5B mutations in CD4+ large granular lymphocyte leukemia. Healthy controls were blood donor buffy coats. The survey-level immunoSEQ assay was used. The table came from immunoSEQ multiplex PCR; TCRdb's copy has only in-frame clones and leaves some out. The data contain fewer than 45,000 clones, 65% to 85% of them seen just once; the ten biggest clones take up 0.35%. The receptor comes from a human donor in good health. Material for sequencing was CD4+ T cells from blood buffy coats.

This CDR3 reads CASSERRVVDTQYF. DNA of the CDR3: TGTGCCAGCAGTGAACGGCGTGTAGTAGATACGCAGTATTTT. This chain links TRBV2 with TRBJ2-3; D is unclear. This CDR3 has 14 residues. The germline V and J ends were trimmed by 2 bases and 5 bases, with 11 bases remaining between them. Germline V gene sequence: CDR1 SNHLY, CDR2 FYNNEI.